The 15 T cell receptor beta chains below come from one sample, sequenced in a study of blood T cells in healthy people across ages. A second PCR of about 7 to 12 cycles used a sample-barcoded 5' primer and a J-beta primer mix. MiXCR was run by TCRdb on the 5' RACE reads, yielding one entry per CDR3 protein. The data hold about 1.4 million distinct CDR3 sequences, with 59% observed a single time. The sample was blood. These receptors were obtained from a man aged 18 to 30 in good health.

The count of this clonotype is one. The chain carries TRBV7-2 and TRBJ2-5; a possible D gene is TRBD1 (5 bases). Deletions cut 0 bases from V and 13 bases from J, with 9 bases between. Germline assignment: CDR1 SGHTA and CDR2 FQGNSA. The CDR3 is 11 amino acids. The CDR3 protein is CASSLADIWYF. In DNA form, the CDR3 reads TGTGCCAGCAGCTTAGCGGACATTTGGTACTTC.

The chain uses TRBV29-1 and TRBJ1-1; D not certain. The CDR3 loop spans 14 amino acids. The V gene's germline CDR1 is SQVTM and CDR2 ANQGSEA. V shed 0 bases and J shed 8 bases, with 16 bases lying between them. CDR3 bases: TGCAGCGTTGAAGATCCCCGTATGCGGCGGGAAGCTTTCTTT. Its protein is CSVEDPRMRREAFF.

This clonotype occurred many times. One end of the junction fails to match germline, which may point to a read error. V is TRBV4-3 and J is TRBJ1-1; 7 bases agree with TRBD1. From germline, CDR1 is LGHNA and CDR2 YSLEER. The CDR3 covers 13 residues. The CDR3 region has the DNA TGTGCCAGCAGCCGACAGGGGAACACTGAAGCTTTCTTT. Protein product: CASSRQGNTEAFF.

This clonotype came up once. The genes are TRBV12-5 and TRBJ2-5, with 7 bases aligning to TRBD2. The J segment lost 5 bases and the V segment lost 1 base, leaving 4 bases of the junction unmatched. The V gene's germline CDR1 is LGHNT and CDR2 FRNRAP. This CDR3 is built from 14 residues. CDR3 protein: CASGLGSAGETQYF. For the CDR3, the DNA is TGTGCTAGTGGTTTGGGTTCAGCGGGGGAGACCCAGTACTTC.

The chain is built from TRBV7-9 and TRBJ1-1; D is possibly TRBD1 (6 bases). This CDR3 comprises 16 residues. V was pared by 5 bases and J by 4 bases, with 20 bases between. Germline CDR1 and CDR2: SEHNR and FQNEAQ (reference sequence). The CDR3 loop reads CASSSRTARGVTEAFF. For the CDR3, the DNA is TGTGCCAGCAGCAGCAGGACAGCGCGGGGGGTCACTGAAGCTTTCTTT.

J is TRBJ2-1 and V is TRBV12-3 or TRBV12-4; TRBD2 matches at 14 bases. The V gene end was trimmed by 5 bases and the J gene end by 7 bases; junction bases not matched to a gene: 13. This CDR3 spans 18 amino acids. CDR3 loop: CASSPGLAGVSFTNEQFF. The CDR3 region has the DNA TGTGCCAGCAGTCCGGGACTAGCGGGAGTTTCGTTTACTAATGAGCAGTTCTTC.

J is TRBJ1-1 and V is TRBV6-2 or TRBV6-3; 9 nucleotides align to TRBD1. CDR1 and CDR2 from the germline V gene are MNHEY and SVGEGT. The V gene end was trimmed by 6 bases and the J gene end by 7 bases; junction bases not matched to a gene: 12. This CDR3 comprises 15 residues. CDR3 bases: TGTGCCAGCAGCCCTACCATACAGGGGGCTGGTGAAGCTTTCTTT. Residues: CASSPTIQGAGEAFF.

The chain uses TRBV12-3 or TRBV12-4 and TRBJ2-6; 13 nucleotides align to TRBD2. V lost 5 bases and J lost 0; bases outside the gene matches: 4. This CDR3 comprises 18 residues. In DNA, the CDR3 is TGTGCCAGCAGTCTGACTAGCGGGGGGACCTCTGGGGCCAACGTCCTGACTTTC. Protein sequence: CASSLTSGGTSGANVLTF.

With regard to this clonotype: Because it lacks the conserved phenylalanine or tryptophan at the end, this CDR3 is likely a read error. The V gene is TRBV7-6, the J gene TRBJ2-1, with 9 bases aligning to TRBD1. Germline loops: CDR1 SGHVS, CDR2 FNYEAQ. The CDR3 extends over 15 amino acids. V gave up 5 bases and J gave up 5 bases; unmatched junction bases: 7. The DNA for the CDR3 is TGTGCCAGCAGCCATAGGACAGGGGCGGACAATGAGCAGTTCTCC. It translates to CASSHRTGADNEQFS.

This clonotype was picked up a small number of times. This chain joins TRBV5-1 and TRBJ2-1; the D gene is possibly TRBD1 (6 bases). CDR1 is SGHRS and CDR2 is YFSETQ in the germline V gene. V was clipped by 8 bases and J by 14 bases, with 17 bases between them. The CDR3 extends over 11 amino acids. The CDR3 spells CARPSSPGEFF. In DNA, the CDR3 is TGCGCCAGGCCTTCTAGCCCAGGGGAGTTCTTC.

This clonotype was seen just once. This rearrangement joins TRBV6-1 to TRBJ2-7; TRBD2 might be the D (6 bases). The germline V gene has CDR1 MNHNS and CDR2 SASEGT. The CDR3 extends over 14 amino acids. Trimming pared 6 bases from V and 3 bases from J, leaving 15 bases between. CDR3 sequence reads: CASSLATEIYEQYF. The CDR3 coding sequence is TGTGCCAGCAGCCTAGCGACAGAAATCTACGAGCAGTACTTC.

The chain employs TRBV20-1 and TRBJ1-4, with D tentatively TRBD1 (6 bases). V lost 0 bases, J lost 6 bases, and 17 bases lay in between. The CDR3 consists of 16 residues. In germline, CDR1 is DFQATT, CDR2 SNEGSKA (reference sequence). CDR3 in amino acids: CSARDRGGSIDEKLFF. As DNA, the CDR3 is TGCAGTGCTAGAGATCGGGGGGGCTCGATTGATGAAAAACTGTTTTTT.

The V gene is TRBV7-2, the J gene TRBJ1-2; TRBD1 aligns across 7 bases. From germline, CDR1 is SGHTA and CDR2 FQGNSA. The CDR3 is 15 residues long. Trimming took 3 bases from V and 8 from J; bases not matched to a gene: 12. CDR3 in amino acids: CASSLIGRQGWGYTF. The CDR3 nucleotides read TGTGCCAGCAGCTTGATTGGTAGACAGGGTTGGGGCTACACCTTC.

This clonotype has only a few counts. CDR3 amino acids: CASSQPGDNYEQYF. CDR3 in DNA: TGCGCCAGCAGCCAACCCGGGGACAACTACGAGCAGTACTTC. V is TRBV4-1 and J is TRBJ2-7, with D tentatively TRBD1 (6 bases). Germline CDR1 MGHRA, CDR2 YSYEKL. This CDR3 has 14 amino acids. The V and J ends lost 2 bases and 3 bases respectively, with 11 bases between them.

This clonotype was seen only a few times. This chain connects TRBV9 to TRBJ2-5, with 10 positions matching TRBD2. Trimming removed 5 bases from V and 2 bases from J; junction bases left unmatched: 6. The CDR3 has 15 residues. CDR1 and CDR2 (germline): SGDLS, YYNGEE. CDR3 bases: TGTGCCAGCAGTCTAGCGGGAGCAACTCAAGAGACCCAGTACTTC. Encoded protein: CASSLAGATQETQYF.